This entry describes one T cell receptor (beta chain). Its cognate antigen has yet to be identified. This sample is part of a study of cytomegalovirus exposure and HLA in healthy donors listed by TCRdb under 2017. About the full investigation: An earlier analysis of roughly 500 of the donors reported approximately 300 Gb of sequence data and roughly 100 million unique TCR beta sequences from about 180 million T cells. In addition to the first cohort of 650 to 750 subjects, a separate validation cohort of 120 different subjects was used. The study aimed to test whether cataloging public T cell receptors could reveal signatures of past pathogen exposure. An early release that covered more than 550 HLA-typed donors contained 250 to 350 gigabases of sequencing data and tens of millions of unique TCR sequences. To decide whether each TCR beta V gene segment behaved as functional or pseudogenic, an earlier analysis of approximately 600 of the donors relied on high-throughput TCR beta sequencing. The number of donors typed differed by locus, with roughly 629-640 for A, B, C, DRB1 and DQB1, more than 500 for DQA1, about 610 for DPA1, and some 450 for DPB1. Donor age, sex, ethnicity and CMV serostatus were compiled alongside the repertoire data. In a later genetic analysis, genome-wide SNP genotypes for about 65% of the roughly 670 donors were used, and that subset was treated as a discovery cohort. To predict cytomegalovirus infection status, the study combined high-throughput TCR immunosequencing, statistical association of individual TCRs with disease status, and machine learning. A later analysis re-analyzed previously published TCR beta repertoires from about 600 donors and added high-resolution HLA genotyping to study TCR occurrence patterns. Among some 410 genotyped donors of the cohort, an average of around 250,000 unique TCR beta nucleotide sequences was sequenced per donor, of which 15% to 20% were non-productive. Rather than using new phenotypic data, the later analysis identified candidate immune exposures from TCR beta sequences and from how often those sequences occurred across donors. The genetic ancestry cluster associated with self-reported Caucasian donors included roughly 84% of the 300 to 450 genotyped donors. The study profiled the T cell repertoires of 666 subjects by immunosequencing and related them to cytomegalovirus serostatus. HLA typing included class I and class II loci at four-digit resolution. Every repertoire in the discovery cohort had been generated on one and the same sequencing platform. Several DR-DQ haplotypes were treated as single units for association and clustering because of strong linkage in the cohort. What the authors observed across the whole study: The 87-base-pair reads could not distinguish some IMGT-functional V segments, including TRBV6-2 and TRBV6-3, so those segments were excluded. Most TCR sequences were seen in very few donors, while some public TCRs were found in many individuals. Because counts were too low, approximately 18 rarely observed V segments, including chromosome 9 orphons, were excluded from the earlier analysis of 587 of the donors. At a false discovery rate of 0.05, a later analysis linked about 17,000 TCR beta sequences to specific HLA alleles. According to the authors, the approach could potentially be generalized to other disease states and immunological phenotypes. In a later genetic analysis, a missense DCLRE1C variant was associated with V-gene and J-gene trimming of TCR beta chains, and the association was replicated in an independent cohort. When HLA alleles, especially DR and DQ, strongly co-occurred, TCR associations were difficult to assign to individual alleles. A few of the identified cytomegalovirus-associated TCR beta chains were confirmed in vitro to be specific for cytomegalovirus antigens. Because HLA typing was unavailable for some donors at each locus, only the typed subset was used in association tests. An earlier analysis of around 500 of the donors showed that most TCR beta V segments appeared in productive rearrangements either about 87% or about 30% of the time, which broadly matched IMGT annotations. Immune exposure information for the cohort was limited to CMV serostatus. The cohort was sequenced for TCR beta chains only, and without alpha or paired-chain data the features that could be detected were limited. A later analysis found that TCR association rates varied across HLA loci, with DRB1 alleles showing the most associated TCRs and HLA-C alleles the fewest. In a later analysis, HLA-associated TCR beta chains were found to be more clonally expanded and to have lower generation probabilities than equally common non-associated chains. Cytomegalovirus status was reported to be diagnosed by the classifier with high specificity and sensitivity in both the original and validation cohorts. The study listed 150 to 200 TCR beta chains as associated with cytomegalovirus. A further reported finding was that TCR beta sequences accurately predicted the HLA-A and HLA-B alleles for most subjects in the first cohort. A group of highly shared sequence variants was considered likely to be a technical artifact of the sequencing pipeline. Correlated functional status among segregating V segments might be attributable to linkage disequilibrium, but an unknown experimental factor could not be ruled out. Several of the top co-occurrence clusters appeared to be linked to parvovirus B19, influenza, CMV and Epstein-Barr virus, according to a later analysis. Roughly uniform sequencing depth across donors was assumed in presence/absence analyses, although this assumption may not hold. According to a later analysis, most CMV-associated TCR beta chains appeared to be HLA-restricted, and the HLA associations seemed to be driven largely by CMV exposure. According to a later genetic analysis, donors in an Asian-associated ancestry cluster had fewer N-insertions in productive TCRs than the roughly 660-donor mean.

The cohort consisted of some 670 healthy bone marrow donors. At the time of sampling, every cohort member was nominally healthy, though immune exposures that went unrecorded were likely present. The donor was CMV seronegative and belonged to the group of 350 or so seronegative cohort members. Each donor provided a peripheral blood sample, and peripheral blood mononuclear cells were used for TCR beta sequencing. The Qiagen DNeasy Blood Extraction Kit was used to extract genomic DNA from the blood cell samples. Reading the germline V gene (reference sequence) gives CDR1 LNHNV and CDR2 YYDKDF. The CDR3 holds 15 amino acids from the cysteine to the phenylalanine. Only the CDR3 region is kept as DNA, spanning 45 bases read in frame from base 1. The germline V end is reduced by 1 base and the J end by 3 bases; junction bases left unmatched: 5. To prepare the library, the immunoSEQ multiplex PCR assay was applied. For the multiplex PCR, a mixture combining 60 forward primers for TCR Vbeta segments and 13 reverse primers for TCR Jbeta segments was used. A multiplex PCR assay on genomic DNA amplified the CDR3 region of rearranged TCR beta genes. The amplified TCR beta libraries were sequenced on the Illumina HiSeq System as 87-base-pair reads. The authors' pipeline ran thus. A later analysis counted tens of millions of unique TCR beta chains across the 550 to 750 repertoires, and 10 million to 11 million of these chains were shared by at least two donors. Raw reads were error-corrected and collapsed into unique sequences with a nearest-neighbor algorithm that merged closely related sequences to remove PCR and sequencing errors. V, D and J gene segments were assigned by aligning CDR3 sequences to IMGT reference sequences. For a sequence to be retained, at least a six-nucleotide match to both a V gene segment and a J gene segment was required. A rearrangement counted as productive if the CDR3 had no stop codons and remained in frame with V and J, and every other rearrangement counted as non-productive. CDR3 was defined by IMGT convention, running from the second conserved V-encoded cysteine to the conserved J-encoded phenylalanine. Sequences without an unambiguous match to a single V gene segment were excluded from the earlier analysis of 450 to 650 of the donors. An earlier analysis of fewer than 750 of the donors classified V segments as functional when productive rearrangements were above 56.7% and as segregating when the standard deviation between donors was above 5%. A statistical classification framework was built to diagnose cytomegalovirus status from the catalog of TCR beta chain sequences. V and J gene assignment, in a later analysis, came from comparing TCR nucleotide sequences with IMGT/GENE-DB human TR gene sequences. A later analysis assigned CDR3 sequences and most-parsimonious VDJ recombination scenarios with the TCRdist pipeline. In a later analysis, every TCR beta chain was defined by the combination of its CDR3 amino acid sequence and its V-gene family, and reads without a unique V-gene family were dropped. A later analysis removed nearly 600 highly shared, low-generation-probability nucleotide sequences to deal with suspected cross-contamination and a sequencing artifact. In a later analysis, a clonal expansion index for each public chain was calculated from normalized within-repertoire ranks of inferred template counts. A later analysis computed generation probabilities with a VDJ recombination model fitted to out-of-frame rearrangements, and checked the results against IGoR. In a later analysis, TCR-TCR, TCR-HLA and TCR-CMV co-occurrence was scored with hypergeometric tests, and a repertoire-size bias correction was applied to TCR pairs. A later analysis estimated false discovery rates by permuting HLA or CMV assignments 20 times. In a later analysis, co-occurring TCRs were grouped using DBSCAN, with TCRdist sequence similarity added in when clustering inside HLA-allele-positive subsets. Co-occurrence clustering excluded repertoires with fewer than 30,000 or more than 120,000 public chains, plus five with anomalous nucleotide sharing. Not all clones reach the TCRdb copy of this immuneACCESS table, which keeps in-frame sequences only. Checked studies attribute under half of the gap to unresolved V genes and leave the rest unexplained. V and J calls and clone size are as listed in that table; D and trimming were resolved from the DNA. This sample's listing comprises around 84,000 clones. The top ten clones comprise roughly 5% of the sample.

The receptor was isolated from a man aged 30-40 years in good health and CMV-seronegative. The sample was PBMCs. The chain employs TRBV15 and TRBJ2-5; TRBD2 fits 7 bases in the junction. The DNA sequence reads TGTGCCACCAGCAGAGGGGAGGGAGGGGAAGAGACCCAGTACTTC. Its amino acids are CATSRGEGGEETQYF.